The T cell receptor beta chain described here comes from a study of beta chain features in type 1 diabetes. The investigators reverse transcribed all of the isolated RNA, so they sequenced expressed TCRB transcripts. Some clones are missing from TCRdb's copy, which holds only in-frame ones; the method was immunoSEQ multiplex PCR. The profile shows about 240,000 clones, 27% of them singletons. The CDR3 is 13 amino acids. V lost 5 bases and J lost 1; bases outside the gene matches: 1. Germline CDR1 SGHRS, CDR2 YFSETQ. The clonotype was recovered from a man aged 25-45 years in good health. The sample was central memory CD4+ T cells from blood. The gene calls are TRBV5-1 and TRBJ1-1; 8 bases are a match to TRBD1. For the CDR3, the DNA is TGCGCCAGCAGAGGGACAGGGAACACTGAAGCTTTCTTT. As protein: CASRGTGNTEAFF.